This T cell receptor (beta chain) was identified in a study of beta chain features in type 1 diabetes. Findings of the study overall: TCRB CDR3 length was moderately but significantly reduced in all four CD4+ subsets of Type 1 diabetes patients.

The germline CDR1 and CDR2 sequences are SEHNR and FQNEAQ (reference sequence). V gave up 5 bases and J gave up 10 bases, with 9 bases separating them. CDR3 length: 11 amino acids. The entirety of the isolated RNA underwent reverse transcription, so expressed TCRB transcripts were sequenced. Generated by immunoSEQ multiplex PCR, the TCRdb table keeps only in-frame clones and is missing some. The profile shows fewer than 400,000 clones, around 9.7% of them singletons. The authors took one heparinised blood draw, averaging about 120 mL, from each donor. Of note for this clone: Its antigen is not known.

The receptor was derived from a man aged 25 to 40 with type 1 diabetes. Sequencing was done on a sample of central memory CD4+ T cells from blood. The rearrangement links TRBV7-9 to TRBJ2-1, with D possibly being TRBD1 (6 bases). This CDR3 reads CASSLGTEQFF. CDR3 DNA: TGTGCCAGCAGCCTTGGGACAGAGCAGTTCTTC.